These 25 T cell receptor beta chains came from one sample sequenced in a study of molecular identifiers for immune sequencing clone quantification. MiXCR was run by TCRdb on the PCR reads, yielding one entry per CDR3 protein. This sample has approximately 63,000 distinct CDR3 sequences, with around 19% found just once. Source material: naive CD8+ T cells from blood, with Jurkat cell RNA spiked in. Documented subset: FACS-sorted CD8+CD4-CCR7+CD45RA+ naive T cells. All receptors come from a human donor in good health. Some libraries in this study had Jurkat cell RNA spiked in.

This clonotype turned up a few times. The chain combines TRBV2 with TRBJ1-2; no clear D gene. V was shortened by 2 bases and J by 4 bases, with 14 bases between the two germline ends. CDR3 size: 15 residues. Germline CDR1 is SNHLY and CDR2 is FYNNEI. CDR3 region: CASSETTQRSYGYTF. The CDR3 DNA reads as TGTGCCAGCAGTGAAACGACACAGCGCAGCTATGGCTACACCTTC.

This clonotype was seen a handful of times. This chain uses TRBV29-1 with TRBJ1-1; tentatively, D is TRBD1 (5 bases). V lost 4 bases to trimming and J lost 1 base, with 19 bases between them. CDR3 length: 16 residues. Per germline, CDR1 SQVTM and CDR2 ANQGSEA. CDR3 residues: CSVVWGGGMGNTEAFF. CDR3 nucleotides: TGCAGCGTTGTGTGGGGGGGGGGGATGGGGAACACTGAAGCTTTCTTT. The whole variable domain, remainder taken from reference TRBV29-1 and TRBJ1-1, is SAVISQKPSRDICQRGTSLTIQCQVDSQVTMMFWYRQQPGQSLTLIATANQGSEATYESGFVIDKFPISRPNLTFSTLTVSNMSPEDSSIYLCSVVWGGGMGNTEAFFGQGTRLTVV.

The sample holds many counts of this clonotype. The V call is TRBV7-9, the J call TRBJ2-5; weak D call: TRBD1 (6 bases). Germline loops: CDR1 SEHNR, CDR2 FQNEAQ (reference sequence). V was pared by 6 bases and J by 1 base, with 15 bases between. CDR3 length equals 15 residues. CDR3: CASSHPGQRQETQYF. CDR3 nucleotides: TGTGCCAGCAGTCATCCTGGACAGCGCCAAGAGACCCAGTACTTC.

This clonotype was observed many times. The gene calls are TRBV28 and TRBJ2-1; unclear D gene. There are 13 residues in the CDR3. Germline V gives CDR1 MDHEN, CDR2 SYDVKM. V was trimmed by 5 bases and J by 10 bases, leaving 15 bases between them. The CDR3 spells CASSPPPHMEQFF. Written as DNA, the CDR3 is TGTGCCAGCAGTCCCCCACCACACATGGAGCAGTTCTTC.

This clonotype was observed many times. The CDR3 loop is CSVDGLAEALKNYNEQFF. The CDR3 coding sequence is TGCAGCGTTGATGGCCTAGCGGAGGCCCTAAAAAATTACAATGAGCAGTTCTTC. The chain couples TRBV29-1 to TRBJ2-1; TRBD2 matches at 7 bases. J lost 4 bases, V lost 3 bases, and 18 bases had no gene match. Germline CDR1 is SQVTM and CDR2 is ANQGSEA. The CDR3 contains 18 residues.

There are many counts of this clonotype. The chain recombines TRBV7-8 with TRBJ2-3; 9 bases are a match to TRBD2. CDR3 size: 18 residues. The germline gives CDR1 SGHVS, CDR2 FQNEAQ. Trimming removed 1 base from V and 2 bases from J; junction bases left unmatched: 10. The CDR3 region has the DNA TGTGCCAGCAGCTTAGTTCATGGACTAGCGTCGATCACAGATACGCAGTATTTT. Its protein product is CASSLVHGLASITDTQYF.

In this sample, this clonotype turned up many times. The CDR3 loop reads CSASSLVPITDTQYF. For the CDR3, the DNA is TGCAGTGCTAGTTCCCTGGTTCCAATCACAGATACGCAGTATTTT. The chain combines TRBV20-1 with TRBJ2-3; D not resolved. The CDR3 has 15 amino acids. Germline V gene data show CDR1 as DFQATT and CDR2 as SNEGSKA (reference sequence). V was cut by 3 bases and J by 2 bases, with 15 bases left in between.

This chain joins TRBV25-1 and TRBJ2-2, with D unclear. V was clipped by 7 bases and J by 3 bases, with 12 bases between them. The CDR3 runs 14 residues. CDR1 is MGHDK, CDR2 SYGVNS, per germline. This chain's CDR3 is CASTERGYTGELFF. The CDR3 nucleotides are TGTGCCAGCACCGAACGAGGATACACCGGGGAGCTGTTTTTT.

At least ten counts were recorded for this clonotype. The genes are TRBV9 and TRBJ2-1; D is undetermined. V was cut by 0 bases and J by 8 bases, with 15 bases left in between. Germline lookup yields CDR1 SGDLS and CDR2 YYNGEE. This CDR3 has 15 amino acids. The CDR3 DNA follows: TGTGCCAGCAGCGTAGGTCTTATCAGCGAGGATGAGCAGTTCTTC. Its translation is CASSVGLISEDEQFF.

As to this clonotype: This may be a read error, as it is one base from a much larger clone. The chain recombines TRBV28 with TRBJ1-5; 8 bases are shared with TRBD1. The CDR3 loop spans 18 amino acids. CDR1 and CDR2 (germline): MDHEN, SYDVKM. The CDR3 region has the DNA TGTGCCAGCAGTTCAAGAACGACAGGGGTTTTTTTCGATCAGGCCCAGCATTTT. Amino acid sequence: CASSSRTTGVFFDQAQHF.

This clonotype was found many times. The V call is TRBV5-6, the J call TRBJ2-2, with 7 bases fitting TRBD1. Trimming took 0 bases from V and 5 from J; bases not matched to a gene: 10. There are 17 residues in the CDR3. Germline V gene lookup returns CDR1 SGHDT and CDR2 YYEEEE. CDR3 coding DNA: TGTGCCAGCAGCTTGGACAGGGGTGGCGTGGGGACCGGGGAGCTGTTTTTT. This translates into CASSLDRGGVGTGELFF.

Concerning this clonotype: A read error may produce the germline difference seen at one junction end. The DNA of the CDR3 is TGTGCCAGCAGTGTGGGACACCTGAACACTGGAGCTTTCTTT. Translated, it gives CASSVGHLNTGAFF. The chain uses TRBV2 and TRBJ1-1; tentatively, D is TRBD1 (6 bases). This CDR3 has 14 residues. Germline V gives CDR1 SNHLY, CDR2 FYNNEI.

The chain has TRBV28 and TRBJ2-1; D perhaps matches TRBD2 (5 bases). V was pared by 8 bases and J by 9 bases, with 20 bases between. CDR1 is MDHEN and CDR2 is SYDVKM in the germline V gene. The CDR3 covers 14 residues. The CDR3 DNA follows: TGTGCCAGCGCACTAGTAAACTTTATAGGTGAGCAGTTCTTC. Protein sequence: CASALVNFIGEQFF. The whole variable domain, remainder taken from reference TRBV28 and TRBJ2-1, is DVKVTQSSRYLVKRTGEKVFLECVQDMDHENMFWYRQDPGLGLRLIYFSYDVKMKEKGDIPEGYSVSREKKERFSLILESASTNQTSMYLCASALVNFIGEQFFGPGTRLTVL.

This clonotype was detected many times. The rearrangement uses TRBV7-6 and TRBJ2-3; D remains ambiguous. CDR1 is SGHVS and CDR2 is FNYEAQ in the germline V gene. V lost 5 bases, J lost 0 bases, and 12 bases lay in between. The CDR3 runs 15 residues. The DNA for the CDR3 is TGTGCCAGCAGCCCTCGGGCTTCAAGCACAGATACGCAGTATTTT. This sequence encodes CASSPRASSTDTQYF. The variable domain in full, completed from reference TRBV7-6 and TRBJ2-3, reads GAGVSQSPRYKVTKRGQDVALRCDPISGHVSLYWYRQALGQGPEFLTYFNYEAQQDKSGLPNDRFSAERPEGSISTLTIQRTEQRDSAMYRCASSPRASSTDTQYFGPGTRLTVL.

This clonotype was seen a handful of times. The rearrangement uses TRBV12-3 or TRBV12-4 and TRBJ1-5; perhaps TRBD1 as D (6 bases). With 1 base removed from V and 0 bases from J, the gap between germline ends came to 16 bases. The CDR3 length is 18 residues. The CDR3 loop is CASSLGPDSANSNQPQHF. The CDR3 nucleotides are TGTGCCAGCAGTTTAGGGCCGGACAGTGCCAATAGCAATCAGCCCCAGCATTTT.

This clonotype was picked up many times. For the CDR3, the DNA is TGTGCCAGCAGCTTACCCCCATTAACCCCCGAGGAGGAGACCCAGTACTTC. It codes for CASSLPPLTPEEETQYF. V gene TRBV7-9 combines with J gene TRBJ2-5; D remains ambiguous. The CDR3 length is 17 residues. Trimming removed 2 bases at V and 5 bases at J, with 21 bases between. CDR1 is SEHNR and CDR2 is FQNEAQ in the germline V gene (reference sequence).

This clonotype was counted many times. The V and J genes are TRBV3-1 and TRBJ1-1, with 7 bases fitting TRBD1. The CDR3 length is 16 residues. V shed 0 bases and J 0 bases; nucleotides not matched to a gene: 4. Per germline, CDR1 LGHDT and CDR2 YNNKEL (reference sequence). Written as DNA, the CDR3 is TGTGCCAGCAGCCAAGATTGGGGACAGATGAACACTGAAGCTTTCTTT. Protein product: CASSQDWGQMNTEAFF. Combining the CDR3 with reference TRBV3-1 and TRBJ1-1 gives the whole variable domain DTAVSQTPKYLVTQMGNDKSIKCEQNLGHDTMYWYKQDSKKFLKIMFSYNNKELIINETVPNRFSPKSPDKAHLNLHINSLELGDSAVYFCASSQDWGQMNTEAFFGQGTRLTVV.

This clonotype was seen repeatedly, ten times or more. This chain links TRBV7-9 with TRBJ1-2; D is ambiguous. Trimming cost V 0 bases and J 5 bases, with 4 bases left between them. Germline V gene sequence: CDR1 SEHNR, CDR2 FQNEAQ (reference sequence). The CDR3 consists of 12 residues. Written as DNA, the CDR3 is TGTGCCAGCAGCTTAGCAGCTTATGGCTACACCTTC. Its translation is CASSLAAYGYTF.

The chain has TRBV2 and TRBJ1-1; D is ambiguous. V was trimmed by 6 bases and J by 2 bases, leaving 16 bases between them. CDR1 and CDR2 from the germline V gene are SNHLY and FYNNEI. The CDR3 spans 15 residues. The CDR3 here is CASRGGIQSNTEAFF. In DNA form, the CDR3 reads TGTGCCAGCAGGGGCGGTATTCAATCTAACACTGAAGCTTTCTTT.

V gene TRBV4-3 combines with J gene TRBJ2-7; D not certain. The V gene lost 1 base and the J gene lost 0 bases, with 10 bases spanning the gap. CDR3 size: 15 residues. Germline CDR1 is LGHNA and CDR2 is YSLEER. CDR3 nucleotide sequence: TGCGCCAGCAGCCAAGGCGACTTGAGCTCCTACGAGCAGTACTTC. It translates to CASSQGDLSSYEQYF.

This clonotype was detected ten times or more. V and J are TRBV14 and TRBJ2-3; no definite D call. Germline V CDR1 and CDR2: SGHDN, FVKESK. This CDR3 spans 17 amino acids. The V end lost 4 bases, the J end lost 0 bases, and 17 bases lay between the germline ends. The CDR3 bases are TGTGCCAGCAGCCTGCTAGGTGGTCGAGCCAGCACAGATACGCAGTATTTT. Encoded protein: CASSLLGGRASTDTQYF. The complete variable domain, with remaining parts taken from reference TRBV14 and TRBJ2-3, reads EAGVTQFPSHSVIEKGQTVTLRCDPISGHDNLYWYRRVMGKEIKFLLHFVKESKQDESGMPNNRFLAERTGGTYSTLKVQPAELEDSGVYFCASSLLGGRASTDTQYFGPGTRLTVL.

This clonotype came up many times. The J gene is TRBJ2-7, the V gene TRBV7-9, with 7 bases lining up with TRBD1. The CDR3 runs to 16 residues. In germline, CDR1 is SEHNR, CDR2 FQNEAQ (reference sequence). Unmatched junction bases numbered 6, after V lost 1 base and J lost 0 bases. CDR3 nucleotide sequence: TGTGCCAGCAGCTTAGGAAGGGGGCCGAGCTCCTACGAGCAGTACTTC. Residues: CASSLGRGPSSYEQYF.

In this sample, this clonotype turned up many times. The rearrangement joins TRBV5-1 to TRBJ2-3; 11 bases align to TRBD2. The CDR3 spans 17 residues. J gave up 2 bases and V 0 bases, and 5 bases lay outside the gene matches. From germline, CDR1 is SGHRS and CDR2 YFSETQ. The CDR3 bases are TGCGCCAGCAGCTTGGCCACTAGCGGGGGACTCACAGATACGCAGTATTTT. It yields the protein CASSLATSGGLTDTQYF.

This clonotype appeared a few times. The genes are TRBV7-8 and TRBJ2-7; 12 bases align to TRBD2. The junction had 16 bases not matched to a gene; V was cut back by 4 bases and J by 6 bases. Looked up from germline, CDR1 is SGHVS and CDR2 is FQNEAQ. This CDR3 has 18 residues. CDR3 in DNA: TGTGCCAGCAGCTCTGGACTAGCGGGACGGGGCTTGTGGTTCGAGCAGTACTTC. Residues: CASSSGLAGRGLWFEQYF.

This clonotype was detected only a few times. The V and J genes are TRBV30 and TRBJ1-2; D unresolved. The CDR3 spans 14 residues. CDR1 GTSNPN and CDR2 SVGIG come from the germline V gene (reference sequence). V was pared by 3 bases and J by 0 bases, with 11 bases between. The CDR3 DNA reads as TGTGCCTGGAGGCAAACAGATGCTAACTATGGCTACACCTTC. Translation: CAWRQTDANYGYTF.